These T cell receptor beta chains were read from a single sample in a study of OX40 agonist ivuxolimab in advanced cancers. The data were produced by immunoSEQ multiplex PCR, yet TCRdb's version contains in-frame clones alone and is incomplete. The data hold under 50,000 clones, with approximately 90% observed a single time. The starting material was CD4+ or CD8+ T cells sorted from blood, obtained in a trial of the OX40 agonist ivuxolimab. Every receptor here comes from an adult with an advanced solid tumor such as melanoma, head and neck, liver or kidney cancer. Each CDR3 is given with its conserved first and last residue. D genes are given only for firm matches. Expanded clones get a size class; other rows say once, few or many, or leave the size out.

J gene | D gene | V gene | clone size | CDR3 DNA | CDR3 protein
TRBJ1-2 | . | TRBV5-6 | . | TGTGCCAGCAGCTTGGGGGCGGTCTATGGCTACACCTTC | CASSLGAVYGYTF
TRBJ2-5 | TRBD1 | TRBV11-1 | . | TGTGCCAGCAGAGGGACAGGGGTAGAGACCCAGTACTTC | CASRGTGVETQYF
TRBJ1-2 | . | TRBV7-9 | . | TGTGCCAGCAGCTCGACCGTACAGGGCCCCTATGGCTACACCTTC | CASSSTVQGPYGYTF
TRBJ2-1 | . | TRBV11-2 | . | TGTGCCAGCAGCCCGCCCGGGGTTAGCCTCAAAATTGGTGAGCAGTTCTTC | CASSPPGVSLKIGEQFF
TRBJ2-5 | . | TRBV9 | . | TGTGCCAGCAGCCCCAGAATGGGACCCACTGCCCAGTACTTC | CASSPRMGPTAQYF
TRBJ1-4 | . | TRBV19 | . | TGTGCCAGTAGTATGGGAGGAGCAACTAATGAAAAACTGTTTTTT | CASSMGGATNEKLFF
TRBJ2-1 | TRBD2 | TRBV27 | . | TGTGCCAGCAGTTTATTCCCTAGCGGGAGGGCCTACAATGAGCAGTTCTTC | CASSLFPSGRAYNEQFF
TRBJ2-1 | TRBD1 | TRBV7-8 | . | TGTGCCAGCAGCGGAAGACAGGGAGTTTCGGTAAATGAGCAGTTCTTC | CASSGRQGVSVNEQFF
TRBJ2-7 | . | TRBV19 | . | TGTGCCAGTAGTATCCCCCTTGGTGAGACGGATTCCTACGAGCAGTACTTC | CASSIPLGETDSYEQYF
TRBJ2-7 | . | TRBV29-1 | . | TGCAGCGTTGGTCCGGGACCACTCTACGAGCAGTACTTC | CSVGPGPLYEQYF
TRBJ1-1 | . | TRBV20-1 | few | TGCAGTGCTAGAGGGGGCAGTGAAGCTTTCTTT | CSARGGSEAFF
TRBJ2-7 | . | TRBV14 | . | TGTGCCAGCAGCCAAGTGGTGCCCTACGAGCAGTACTTC | CASSQVVPYEQYF
TRBJ1-4 | . | TRBV6-1 | . | TGTGCCAGCAGTGGTGACAGCGCCCTTTTGAATGAAAAACTGTTTTTT | CASSGDSALLNEKLFF